This TCR beta chain was retrieved from a study of blood T cell repertoires in COVID-19 (TCRdb year 2020). Looking at the study overall: Samples from collaborators originated in the United States, Italy and Spain and spanned both the acute and convalescent phases of COVID-19. The material from the prospective study consisted of cDNA or gDNA derived from T cells, B-cell-depleted T cells, or PBMCs. The dataset comprised deeply sampled blood TCRbeta repertoires from subjects exposed to, actively infected with, or recovered from COVID-19. The repertoires were released in a freely available public database intended as a resource for research on the immune response to SARS-CoV-2. The samples were drawn from two sources: the first 160 participants of the ongoing ImmuneRACE study, and approximately 1,300 subjects contributed by 6 global collaborators. Nearly every sample came with metadata listing a de-identified subject ID, COVID-19 status, age in years and sex. Where available, HLA class I and class II types were taken from metadata supplied by the sample provider and were not determined by assay-based typing. What the research found in general, with its limitations: How much clinical and demographic metadata was included differed by source and by participant, and the metadata was provided uncurated.

With regard to this clone: Its target antigen remains unknown. The sample holds no much larger clone one base away, and base qualities are not on file.

In Seattle, one collaborating source enrolled patients while the infection was active and tracked those patients longitudinally over the course of disease. Each collaborating institution followed its own protocols to collect whole blood in K2EDTA tubes. For TCRbeta analysis, collaborators shipped samples in one of three forms: frozen whole blood, isolated PBMCs, or DNA extracted from either of those sample types. Trimming costs V 4 bases and J 2 bases, and their ends lie 8 bases apart. In the germline V gene, CDR1 corresponds to MGHDK and CDR2 to SYGVNS. The CDR3 spans 13 residues, from the cysteine through the phenylalanine. Only the CDR3 DNA is retained, 39 bases long and in frame from the first base. TCRbeta CDR3 regions were amplified from genomic DNA by means of the immunoSEQ Assay, a bias-controlled multiplex PCR. As for the original processing: The number of nucleated cells in each sample was estimated from the amplification of reference gene primers within the assay. To quantify the absolute abundance of each unique TCRbeta CDR3 rearrangement, sequence reads were collapsed and filtered. Productive Simpson clonality was computed per sample as the square root of Simpson's diversity index over productive rearrangements. Held by TCRdb, this immuneACCESS table contains in-frame sequences only and omits some clones. Under half of the omission traces to an unresolved V gene where checked; the cause of the rest is unknown. For V, J and clone size, that table is used; D and trimming come from the DNA. For this sample the table gives 100,000 to 150,000 clones, of which about 70% were detected only once. The ten largest clones represent 4.5% to 6% of the sample.

Sequenced input: peripheral blood. The sequence links TRBV25-1 to TRBJ2-5, with the D gene call left open. This sequence was found in an elderly man with COVID-19, enrolled during active disease. CDR3 protein: CASSVGLQETQYF. The base sequence is TGTGCCAGCAGTGTTGGGCTTCAAGAGACCCAGTACTTC.